Shown below are 11 T cell receptor beta chains from a single sample sequenced in a study of blood T cell repertoires in COVID-19 (dated by TCRdb to about 2020). The method was the immunoSEQ multiplex PCR assay. Sourced from immuneACCESS, this table was stored by TCRdb with only in-frame sequences that have V and J called. A share of the clones is absent; for the studies checked, an unresolved V gene accounts for under half, and the remainder has no known explanation. The sample has roughly 80,000 clones on record, approximately 91% of them singletons. 2.9% of the sample rests with the top ten. The material sequenced was peripheral blood. The source is a woman older than 75 with acute or convalescent COVID-19.

This clone occurred once. This chain joins TRBV29-1 and TRBJ1-1; D unclear. The CDR3 runs to 13 residues. V lost 4 bases, J lost 4 bases, and 13 bases lay in between. The germline gives CDR1 SQVTM, CDR2 ANQGSEA. The CDR3 loop reads CSVVVRVSTEAFF. DNA for the CDR3: TGCAGCGTTGTGGTGAGGGTCAGCACTGAAGCTTTCTTT.

The chain has TRBV6-2 or TRBV6-3 and TRBJ2-3, with 8 bases aligning to TRBD1. The ends lost 6 bases at V and 0 bases at J; junction bases unmatched: 5. Germline CDR1 is MNHEY and CDR2 is SVGEGT. The CDR3 runs to 15 residues. The CDR3 spells CASSQWTGSTDTQYF. The CDR3 nucleotides are TGTGCCAGCAGCCAATGGACAGGGAGCACAGATACGCAGTATTTT.

The chain is built from TRBV5-1 and TRBJ1-1; 11 positions match TRBD1. Germline CDR1 is SGHRS and CDR2 is YFSETQ. This CDR3 has 17 amino acids. Germline trimming cut 4 bases from V and 5 bases from J; bases unmatched to any gene: 13. The CDR3 here is CASSGWTGGEEKTEAFF. CDR3 DNA sequence: TGCGCCAGCAGCGGATGGACAGGGGGCGAGGAAAAGACTGAAGCTTTCTTT.

V gene TRBV6-5 combines with J gene TRBJ1-5; 9 bases map to TRBD1. Germline CDR1 reads MNHEY; CDR2 reads SVGAGI. The junction had 6 bases not matched to a gene; V was cut back by 5 bases and J by 4 bases. The CDR3 covers 15 residues. CDR3 coding DNA: TGTGCCAGCAGTATCGGACAGGGGCTGAATCAGCCCCAGCATTTT. It is translated as CASSIGQGLNQPQHF.

The chain couples TRBV7-2 to TRBJ2-4, with 8 bases lining up with TRBD1. This CDR3 contains 16 residues. Germline CDR1 reads SGHTA; CDR2 reads FQGNSA. V trimming: 2 bases; J trimming: 8 bases; junction bases outside the gene matches: 11. In DNA form, the CDR3 reads TGTGCCAGCAGCTTAACGCAGGGGGCTGGTGAGGACATTCAGTACTTC. This translates into CASSLTQGAGEDIQYF.

The chain couples TRBV28 to TRBJ1-1, with a possible D match to TRBD1 (5 bases). Germline loops: CDR1 MDHEN, CDR2 SYDVKM. The CDR3 contains 16 residues. V lost 2 bases, J lost 4 bases, and 17 bases lay in between. Written as DNA, the CDR3 is TGTGCCAGCAGTTTACTCATAGGGGCCCTCCTCACTGAAGCTTTCTTT. It encodes CASSLLIGALLTEAFF.

The rearrangement links TRBV5-4 to TRBJ2-7; D gene unclear. V shed 0 bases and J shed 2 bases, with 15 bases lying between them. Germline V lookup: CDR1 SGHNT, CDR2 YYREEE (reference sequence). The CDR3 consists of 16 residues. Written as DNA, the CDR3 is TGTGCCAGCAGCTTGGGGCCCAGGTTAAGCACCTACGAGCAGTACTTC. Protein product: CASSLGPRLSTYEQYF.

J is TRBJ2-5 and V is TRBV15; D is possibly TRBD2 (6 bases). Germline V gene data show CDR1 as LNHNV and CDR2 as YYDKDF (reference sequence). The V end was cut by 5 bases, the J end by 3 bases, with 16 bases between. This CDR3 has 15 residues. The CDR3 coding sequence is TGTGCCACCAGCGCCCCGACTAGATGGGAAGAGACCCAGTACTTC. Its protein product is CATSAPTRWEETQYF.

The CDR3 here is CASSQGAGTTDTQYF. The CDR3 DNA reads TGCGCCAGCAGCCAAGGGGCAGGTACCACAGATACGCAGTATTTT. This chain links TRBV4-3 with TRBJ2-3; no reliable D call. CDR3 length: 15 amino acids. V was cut by 1 base and J by 2 bases, with 10 bases left in between. Germline lookup yields CDR1 LGHNA and CDR2 YSLEER.

CDR3 sequence (DNA): TGTGCCAGCAGCCCAGGAGGGGAAAAACTGTTTTTT. It yields the protein CASSPGGEKLFF. The chain combines TRBV7-8 with TRBJ1-4, with unresolved D. The length of the CDR3 is 12 residues. The ends were cut back, 5 bases at V and 8 bases at J, with 9 bases in the middle. Per the germline V gene, CDR1 is SGHVS and CDR2 is FQNEAQ.

The chain employs TRBV27 and TRBJ2-7; no clear D gene. Germline V gene lookup returns CDR1 MNHEY and CDR2 SMNVEV (reference sequence). The V end was cut by 0 bases, the J end by 0 bases, with 6 bases between. The CDR3 sequence is 14 residues long. CDR3 residues: CASSLSLVSYEQYF. The CDR3 nucleotides are TGTGCCAGCAGTTTATCACTGGTCTCCTACGAGCAGTACTTC.